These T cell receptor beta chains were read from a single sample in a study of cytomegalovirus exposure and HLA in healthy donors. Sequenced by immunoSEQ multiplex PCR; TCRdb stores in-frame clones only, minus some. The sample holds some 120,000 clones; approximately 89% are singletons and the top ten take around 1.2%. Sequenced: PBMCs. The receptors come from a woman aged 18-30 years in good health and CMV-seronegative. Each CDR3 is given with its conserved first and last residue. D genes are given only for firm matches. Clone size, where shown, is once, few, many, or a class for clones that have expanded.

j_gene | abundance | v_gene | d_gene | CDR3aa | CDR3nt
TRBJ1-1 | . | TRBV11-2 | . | CASSQLRNTEAFF | TGTGCCAGCAGCCAATTGCGGAACACTGAAGCTTTCTTT
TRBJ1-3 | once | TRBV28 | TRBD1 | CASSLWDRAGNTIYF | TGTGCCAGCAGTTTATGGGACAGGGCTGGAAACACCATATATTTT
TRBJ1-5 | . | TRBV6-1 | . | CASSEGKGPPAMAQHF | TGTGCCAGCAGTGAAGGTAAGGGGCCGCCCGCGATGGCCCAGCATTTT
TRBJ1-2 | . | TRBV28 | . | CASSLSDYGYTF | TGTGCCAGCAGTTTATCCGACTATGGCTACACCTTC
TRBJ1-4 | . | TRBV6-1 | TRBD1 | CASSETGTGFEKLFF | TGTGCCAGCAGTGAAACCGGGACAGGGTTTGAAAAACTGTTTTTT
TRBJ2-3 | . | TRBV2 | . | CASRGTDTQYF | TGTGCCAGCCGGGGCACAGATACGCAGTATTTT
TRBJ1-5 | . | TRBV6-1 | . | CASRDSLNQPQHF | TGTGCCAGCAGAGACAGCTTAAATCAGCCCCAGCATTTT
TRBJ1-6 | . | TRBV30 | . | CAWSGQGGVHSPLHF | TGTGCCTGGAGTGGGCAGGGTGGGGTCCATTCACCCCTCCACTTT
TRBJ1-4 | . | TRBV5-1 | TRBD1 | CASQMTGGNEKLFF | TGCGCCAGTCAAATGACAGGGGGAAATGAAAAACTGTTTTTT
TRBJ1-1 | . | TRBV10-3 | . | CAISDQGPNTEAFF | TGTGCCATCAGTGATCAGGGTCCGAACACTGAAGCTTTCTTT
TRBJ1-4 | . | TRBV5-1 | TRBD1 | CASSLGDRIKEKLFF | TGCGCCAGCAGCTTGGGGGACAGGATTAAAGAAAAACTGTTTTTT
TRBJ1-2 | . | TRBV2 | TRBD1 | CASSEEAGGRGYTF | TGTGCCAGCAGTGAAGAGGCAGGGGGCCGAGGCTACACCTTC
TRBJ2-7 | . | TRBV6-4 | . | CASRPPTSLSEQYF | TGTGCCAGCAGGCCCCCTACTAGTCTCAGCGAGCAGTACTTC
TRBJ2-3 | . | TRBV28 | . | CATELRTASTDTQYF | TGTGCCACGGAGCTTAGGACAGCTAGCACAGATACGCAGTATTTT
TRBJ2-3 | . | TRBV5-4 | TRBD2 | CASSVRLAEYTDTQYF | TGTGCCAGCAGCGTACGACTAGCAGAATACACAGATACGCAGTATTTT
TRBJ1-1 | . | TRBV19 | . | CARRPGQSNTEAFF | TGTGCCAGACGACCGGGACAATCGAACACTGAAGCTTTCTTT
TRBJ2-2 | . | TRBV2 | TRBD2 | CASSEVVAGALKYTGELFF | TGTGCCAGCAGTGAAGTGGTAGCGGGGGCCCTTAAGTACACCGGGGAGCTGTTTTTT
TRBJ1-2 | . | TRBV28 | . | CASSLIGANYGYTF | TGTGCCAGCAGTTTGATCGGAGCTAACTATGGCTACACCTTC
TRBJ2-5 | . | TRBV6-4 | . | CAGPRTDFQETQYF | TGTGCCGGCCCACGGACAGATTTTCAAGAGACCCAGTACTTC
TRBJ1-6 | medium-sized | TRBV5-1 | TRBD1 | CASSTGTAYNSPLHF | TGCGCCAGCAGCACCGGGACAGCCTATAATTCACCCCTCCACTTT
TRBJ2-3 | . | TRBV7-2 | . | CASSLTRGADTQYF | TGTGCCAGCAGCTTAACCAGGGGGGCAGATACGCAGTATTTT
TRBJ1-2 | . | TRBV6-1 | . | CASSPSPSTQDGYTF | TGTGCCAGCAGTCCAAGTCCGAGCACTCAAGATGGCTACACCTTC
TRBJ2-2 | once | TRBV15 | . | CATSGLTGNTGELFF | TGTGCCACCAGCGGTTTGACAGGAAACACCGGGGAGCTGTTTTTT
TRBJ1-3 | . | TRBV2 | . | CASSEPPGSGNTIYF | TGTGCCAGCAGTGAACCCCCAGGGTCCGGAAACACCATATATTTT
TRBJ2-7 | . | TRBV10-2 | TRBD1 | CASRRDSYSYEQYF | TGCGCCAGCAGGAGGGACAGTTACTCTTACGAGCAGTACTTC
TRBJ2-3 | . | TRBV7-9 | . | CASSPPKRSTDTQYF | TGTGCCAGCAGCCCCCCTAAGCGGAGCACAGATACGCAGTATTTT
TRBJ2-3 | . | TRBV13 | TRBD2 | CASIRGGPGGPPLDTQYF | TGTGCCAGCATTCGAGGGGGGCCGGGAGGGCCCCCATTGGATACGCAGTATTTT
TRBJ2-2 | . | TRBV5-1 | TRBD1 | CASSQRTGGTGELFF | TGCGCCAGCAGCCAACGGACAGGGGGAACCGGGGAGCTGTTTTTT
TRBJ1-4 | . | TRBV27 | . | CASSLRGWDSNEKLFF | TGTGCCAGCAGTCTAAGAGGGTGGGATTCTAATGAAAAACTGTTTTTT
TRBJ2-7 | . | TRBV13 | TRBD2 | CASSSPLAGGPNEQYF | TGTGCCAGCAGCTCCCCCTTAGCGGGAGGGCCCAACGAGCAGTACTTC
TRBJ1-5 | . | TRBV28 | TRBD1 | CASMGQPNQPQHF | TGTGCCAGCATGGGACAGCCCAATCAGCCCCAGCATTTT
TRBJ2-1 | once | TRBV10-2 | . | CASSNWQSVKNEQFF | TGCGCCAGCAGTAATTGGCAGTCAGTAAAAAATGAGCAGTTCTTC
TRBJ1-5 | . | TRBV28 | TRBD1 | CASRLTGFRQPQHF | TGTGCCAGCAGACTGACAGGGTTCCGGCAGCCCCAGCATTTT
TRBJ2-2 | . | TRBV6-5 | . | CASSGEGGTGELFF | TGTGCCAGCTCAGGGGAGGGAGGCACCGGGGAGCTGTTTTTT
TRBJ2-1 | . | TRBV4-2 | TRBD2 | CASSQDRGLAGAEQFF | TGTGCCAGCAGCCAAGACCGGGGACTAGCGGGAGCTGAGCAGTTCTTC
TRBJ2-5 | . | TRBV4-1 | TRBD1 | CASSQDTTGTIQETQYF | TGCGCCAGCAGCCAAGATACGACAGGGACGATCCAAGAGACCCAGTACTTC
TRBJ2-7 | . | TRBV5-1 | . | CASSPYSGKNYEQYF | TGCGCCAGCAGCCCGTATAGCGGAAAGAACTACGAGCAGTACTTC
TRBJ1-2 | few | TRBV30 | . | CAHRGPASGGYTF | TGTGCCCACCGAGGCCCCGCATCCGGTGGCTACACCTTC
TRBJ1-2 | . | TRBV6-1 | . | CATALYERYGYTF | TGTGCCACCGCCCTTTACGAGCGGTATGGCTACACCTTC
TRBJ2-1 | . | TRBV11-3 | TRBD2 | CASSLQGTSDLNEQFF | TGTGCCAGCAGCTTACAAGGGACTAGCGACTTAAATGAGCAGTTCTTC
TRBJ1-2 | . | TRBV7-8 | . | CASSLAPGVEAANYGYTF | TGTGCCAGCAGCTTAGCCCCGGGAGTAGAGGCTGCTAACTATGGCTACACCTTC
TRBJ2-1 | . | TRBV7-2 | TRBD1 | CASSRDRDSYNEQFF | TGTGCCAGCAGCCGAGACAGGGACTCCTACAATGAGCAGTTCTTC
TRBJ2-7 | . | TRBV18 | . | CASSPESHSGEQYF | TGTGCCAGCTCACCAGAATCCCATTCCGGCGAGCAGTACTTC
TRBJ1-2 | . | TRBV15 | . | CATSNPGHPAEPYGYTF | TGTGCCACCAGCAATCCGGGACACCCGGCTGAACCCTATGGCTACACCTTC
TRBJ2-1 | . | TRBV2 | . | CASSTYNEQFF | TGTGCCAGCAGCACCTACAATGAGCAGTTCTTC